These 29 T cell receptor beta chains came from one sample sequenced in a study of human T cells and chemical hapten exposure. This sample's time point: healthy volunteer bleed at 2 weeks. Total RNA came from unfractionated whole blood. MiXCR was run by TCRdb on the RACE reads, yielding one entry per CDR3 protein. This sample yields 75,000 to 100,000 distinct CDR3 sequences, of which approximately 9% are seen a single time; about 3.1% belongs to the top ten. Sequencing was done on a sample of whole blood. The source of these receptors is a female donor in good health. Some clones in this sample may be carry-over from other donors' samples.

This clonotype was seen only a few times. The rearrangement uses TRBV28 and TRBJ2-7; 12 bases line up with TRBD1. The V gene's germline CDR1 is MDHEN and CDR2 SYDVKM. CDR3 size: 15 residues. The trim removed 6 bases at V and 7 bases at J, leaving 10 bases unmatched. The CDR3: CASSRSGTGGGEQYF. The CDR3 DNA is TGTGCCAGCAGCCGATCCGGGACAGGGGGCGGGGAGCAGTACTTC.

In regard to this clonotype: The germline gene is not matched at one end of the junction; a read error may be the cause. This rearrangement joins TRBV12-3 or TRBV12-4 to TRBJ1-4, with D possibly matching TRBD1 (5 bases). The CDR3 runs to 13 residues. DNA of the CDR3: TGTGCCACCTCCGGGACCCCCGGTGAAAAACTGTTATTT. This translates into CATSGTPGEKLLF.

This clonotype occurred a few times. V usage is TRBV7-3 and J usage is TRBJ2-7, with 9 bases fitting TRBD1. The CDR3 sequence is 14 residues long. J gave up 5 bases and V 5 bases, and 7 bases lay outside the gene matches. Germline CDR1 reads SGHTA; CDR2 reads FQGTGA. In nucleotides, the CDR3 is TGTGCCAGCAGCCGGGGGACAGGGAGCGACGAGCAGTACTTC. Amino acids: CASSRGTGSDEQYF.

The chain is built from TRBV28 and TRBJ2-5, with D perhaps matching TRBD1 (5 bases). CDR1 is MDHEN, CDR2 SYDVKM, per germline. V was clipped by 3 bases and J by 2 bases, with 10 bases between them. The CDR3 has 14 amino acids. The CDR3 loop reads CASSFSDRQETQYF. The CDR3 DNA follows: TGTGCCAGCAGTTTTTCAGACAGACAAGAGACCCAGTACTTC.

The chain combines TRBV20-1 with TRBJ2-7, with 8 nucleotides matching TRBD2. The junction had 7 bases not matched to a gene; V was cut back by 6 bases and J by 3 bases. Germline lookup yields CDR1 DFQATT and CDR2 SNEGSKA (reference sequence). The CDR3 runs to 13 residues. The CDR3 loop reads CSAAGLDNYEQYF. The CDR3 DNA follows: TGCAGTGCGGCGGGACTAGACAACTACGAGCAGTACTTC.

The V gene is TRBV12-3 or TRBV12-4, the J gene TRBJ2-2; 8 bases are shared with TRBD1. The CDR3 contains 17 residues. The V and J ends lost 9 bases and 0 bases, in that order; junction bases with no gene match: 12. The CDR3 spells CASLRDRNSANTGELFF. CDR3 nucleotides: TGTGCCAGTCTCCGGGACAGGAATTCCGCGAACACCGGGGAGCTGTTTTTT.

This clonotype was seen ten or more times. This rearrangement joins TRBV6-5 to TRBJ1-1, with D possibly being TRBD1 (5 bases). Trimming pared 6 bases from V and 5 bases from J, leaving 13 bases between. The CDR3 spans 13 residues. CDR1 MNHEY and CDR2 SVGAGI come from the germline V gene. The CDR3 nucleotides read TGTGCCAGCAGCACCCAGGGCGAGACTGAAGCTTTCTTT. It codes for CASSTQGETEAFF.

This clonotype was counted many times. This chain links TRBV20-1 with TRBJ1-5; D might be TRBD1 (6 bases). The CDR3 spans 15 residues. Germline V CDR1 and CDR2: DFQATT, SNEGSKA (reference sequence). Trimming removed 2 bases at V and 6 bases at J, with 17 bases between. Here the CDR3 DNA reads TGCAGTGCTAGAAGACAGGAGGGGATCTCTCAGCCCCAGCATTTT. Amino acids: CSARRQEGISQPQHF.

This clonotype was recorded at least ten times. The V call is TRBV27, the J call TRBJ1-2; the D is unclear. The CDR3 has 11 residues. V was pared by 7 bases and J by 4 bases, with 7 bases between. Germline loops: CDR1 MNHEY, CDR2 SMNVEV (reference sequence). Here the CDR3 DNA reads TGTGCCAGCACTTGCCCCTATGGCTACACCTTC. Translating it yields CASTCPYGYTF.

In this sample, this clonotype turned up a few times. V is TRBV28 and J is TRBJ2-1; 7 bases line up with TRBD1. V trimming: 5 bases; J trimming: 6 bases; junction bases outside the gene matches: 10. The CDR3 totals 15 residues. In germline, CDR1 is MDHEN, CDR2 SYDVKM. The CDR3 loop reads CASSGRGKGTNEQFF. CDR3 DNA: TGTGCCAGCAGTGGCAGGGGGAAGGGTACCAATGAGCAGTTCTTC.

The chain combines TRBV27 with TRBJ2-1, with 9 bases that match TRBD1. With V trimmed by 1 base and J by 5 bases, 6 bases remained unmatched. Germline V gene data show CDR1 as MNHEY and CDR2 as SMNVEV (reference sequence). This CDR3 is built from 16 residues. The CDR3 DNA is TGTGCCAGCAGTTTATTTACAGGGGGCGCAGACAATGAGCAGTTCTTC. Amino acid sequence: CASSLFTGGADNEQFF.

This rearrangement joins TRBV27 to TRBJ2-1; 9 bases line up with TRBD1. The germline gives CDR1 MNHEY, CDR2 SMNVEV (reference sequence). Germline trimming cut 9 bases from V and 8 bases from J; bases unmatched to any gene: 8. CDR3 size: 13 residues. In DNA, the CDR3 is TGTGCCAGTAGGACAGGGGTTCTCGATGAGCAGTTCTTC. Its translation is CASRTGVLDEQFF.

The genes are TRBV7-8 and TRBJ1-1; no firm D call. Germline CDR1 SGHVS, CDR2 FQNEAQ. Trimming took 5 bases from V and 1 from J, leaving 8 bases between them. CDR3 length: 13 amino acids. The CDR3 sequence is CASSHERNTEAFF. The DNA for the CDR3 is TGTGCCAGCAGCCACGAAAGGAACACTGAAGCTTTCTTT.

In this sample, this clonotype turned up a few times. The chain has TRBV5-1 and TRBJ1-2; tentatively, D is TRBD1 (5 bases). V was clipped by 4 bases and J by 4 bases, with 17 bases between them. The germline V gene encodes CDR1 SGHRS and CDR2 YFSETQ. This CDR3 is 15 amino acids long. The CDR3 sequence: CASSIGGGQTYGYTF. The CDR3 region has the DNA TGCGCCAGCAGCATTGGGGGGGGTCAAACCTATGGCTACACCTTC. The whole variable domain, remainder taken from reference TRBV5-1 and TRBJ1-2, is KAGVTQTPRYLIKTRGQQVTLSCSPISGHRSVSWYQQTPGQGLQFLFEYFSETQRNKGNFPGRFSGRQFSNSRSEMNVSTLELGDSALYLCASSIGGGQTYGYTFGSGTRLTVV.

Many counts were recorded for this clonotype. The genes are TRBV9 and TRBJ2-2, with 7 bases matching TRBD2. After removal of 7 bases from V and 0 bases from J, the junction contained 9 bases not matched to a gene. Germline CDR1 and CDR2: SGDLS and YYNGEE. The CDR3 has 16 residues. In DNA form, the CDR3 reads TGTGCCAGCGGTCGTGGAGCGGGACCGAACACCGGGGAGCTGTTTTTT. Amino acid sequence: CASGRGAGPNTGELFF.

This clonotype has more than one count but fewer than ten. The V and J genes are TRBV5-1 and TRBJ2-3, with 12 nucleotides matching TRBD2. The CDR3 length is 16 residues. Trimming cost V 4 bases and J 2 bases; bases outside gene matches: 5. Germline-derived CDR1 and CDR2 are SGHRS and YFSETQ. CDR3 DNA sequence: TGCGCCAGCAGCGCGGGACTAGCGGGTATCACAGATACGCAGTATTTT. This codes for CASSAGLAGITDTQYF.

V gene TRBV7-2 combines with J gene TRBJ1-6; no firm D call. Germline-derived CDR1 and CDR2 are SGHTA and FQGNSA. V lost 2 bases, J lost 4 bases, and 9 bases lay in between. The CDR3 consists of 15 residues. CDR3 in amino acids: CASSLMSGYNSPLHF. The CDR3 nucleotides are TGTGCCAGCAGCTTAATGTCCGGGTATAATTCACCCCTCCACTTT.

This clonotype was seen a few times. The V call is TRBV7-2, the J call TRBJ2-1, with 12 bases fitting TRBD2. The CDR3 length is 15 residues. V lost 4 bases and J lost 2; bases outside the gene matches: 0. Per germline, CDR1 SGHTA and CDR2 FQGNSA. The CDR3 DNA sequence: TGTGCCAGCAGCTCTAGCGGGAGGGCCTACAATGAGCAGTTCTTC. Its protein product is CASSSSGRAYNEQFF.

In its sample, this clonotype was seen a few times. This chain connects TRBV29-1 to TRBJ1-1, with D maybe TRBD1 (5 bases). Germline lookup yields CDR1 SQVTM and CDR2 ANQGSEA. V lost 4 bases and J 4 bases, leaving 13 bases between the germline ends. The CDR3 loop spans 13 amino acids. DNA for the CDR3: TGCAGCGTTGTGCTAGGGGCGGGCACTGAAGCTTTCTTT. Its translation is CSVVLGAGTEAFF.

The chain has TRBV4-3 and TRBJ2-1, with 11 bases that match TRBD2. V lost 2 bases, J lost 7 bases, and 7 bases stayed unmatched. This CDR3 region has 16 residues. Germline-derived CDR1 and CDR2 are LGHNA and YSLEER. DNA for the CDR3: TGCGCCAGCAGCCAACAACTAGCGGGAGAAGGTAATGAGCAGTTCTTC. Translated: CASSQQLAGEGNEQFF.

This clonotype showed up many times. The chain combines TRBV20-1 with TRBJ2-2; D possibly matches TRBD1 or TRBD2 (5 bases each). The CDR3 totals 13 residues. The V and J ends lost 4 bases and 6 bases respectively, with 12 bases between them. Per germline, CDR1 DFQATT and CDR2 SNEGSKA (reference sequence). CDR3 bases: TGCAGTGCTAAGGGACCCGAAGCCGGGGAGCTGTTTTTT. Amino acids: CSAKGPEAGELFF.

This clonotype has just a few counts. The chain has TRBV6-5 and TRBJ2-5, with a weak D call TRBD1 (6 bases). Germline-derived CDR1 and CDR2 are MNHEY and SVGAGI. With 0 bases removed from V and 2 bases from J, the gap between germline ends came to 10 bases. The CDR3 is 15 amino acids. Here the CDR3 reads CASSYSGTTQETQYF. The CDR3 region has the DNA TGTGCCAGCAGTTACTCCGGGACAACGCAAGAGACCCAGTACTTC.

The rearrangement links TRBV9 to TRBJ2-1; 12 nucleotides match TRBD2. The CDR3 loop spans 19 amino acids. J lost 6 bases, V lost 0 bases, and 13 bases had no gene match. Germline CDR1 reads SGDLS; CDR2 reads YYNGEE. Written as DNA, the CDR3 is TGTGCCAGCAGCGTAGACCTCGCTAGCGGGAGGGCATTTGTCAATGAGCAGTTCTTC. Translated, it gives CASSVDLASGRAFVNEQFF.

For this clonotype: A single base separates this from a much larger clone, so it may be a read error. V usage is TRBV14 and J usage is TRBJ2-1; TRBD2 aligns across 10 bases. Germline V gene lookup returns CDR1 SGHDN and CDR2 FVKESK. This CDR3 spans 14 amino acids. The CDR3 sequence is CTSSQVIAGGQQFF. The CDR3 DNA reads TGTACCAGCAGCCAAGTCATAGCGGGAGGTCAGCAGTTCTTC.

The rearrangement links TRBV29-1 to TRBJ2-3; the match to TRBD2 covers 7 bases. Germline V CDR1 and CDR2: SQVTM, ANQGSEA. The length of the CDR3 is 12 residues. J was trimmed by 5 bases and V by 3 bases; bases with no gene match: 2. The CDR3 DNA reads TGCAGCGTTGAGGGAGGGAAAGATACGCAGTATTTT. This codes for CSVEGGKDTQYF.

As regards this clonotype: No DNA is shown, since the ends of the CDR3 on it are uncertain; the CDR3 is the one TCRdb lists. The chain combines TRBV7-2 with TRBJ2-1; the DNA was not compared with TRBD1, the D call given in the table. Ends included, the CDR3 has 13 residues. CDR1 SGHTA and CDR2 FQGNSA come from the germline V gene. The CDR3 protein is CASSLIVGAGTLF.

This clonotype was picked up many times. The CDR3, as DNA: TGTGCCAGCAGTGACCAGGGAGGTCAGCCCCAGCATTTT. It translates to CASSDQGGQPQHF. The chain joins TRBV2 to TRBJ1-5; possibly TRBD1 for D (5 bases). The CDR3 is 13 amino acids. V was cut by 3 bases and J by 6 bases, with 9 bases left in between. CDR1 and CDR2 (germline): SNHLY, FYNNEI. Together with reference TRBV2 and TRBJ1-5, the CDR3 gives the full variable domain: EPEVTQTPSHQVTQMGQEVILRCVPISNHLYFYWYRQILGQKVEFLVSFYNNEISEKSEIFDDQFSVERPDGSNFTLKIRSTKLEDSAMYFCASSDQGGQPQHFGDGTRLSIL.

This clonotype occurred many times. The chain is built from TRBV28 and TRBJ2-1; 8 bases line up with TRBD1. Germline loops: CDR1 MDHEN, CDR2 SYDVKM. Unmatched junction bases numbered 10, after V lost 3 bases and J lost 6 bases. The CDR3 is 16 residues long. In DNA, the CDR3 is TGTGCCAGCAGTTTGGAAGGACAGGGATTAAGCAATGAGCAGTTCTTC. Its translation is CASSLEGQGLSNEQFF.

This clonotype was counted between two and nine times. V is TRBV5-1 and J is TRBJ1-1, with 7 bases lining up with TRBD1. This CDR3 is 16 amino acids long. Per the germline V gene, CDR1 is SGHRS and CDR2 is YFSETQ. V trimming: 0 bases; J trimming: 0 bases; junction bases outside the gene matches: 5. CDR3 protein: CASSLAPGQMNTEAFF. The CDR3 coding sequence is TGCGCCAGCAGCTTGGCCCCGGGACAGATGAACACTGAAGCTTTCTTT.